The 20 T cell receptor beta chains below come from one sample, sequenced in a study of T cell responses to AZD1222 COVID-19 vaccine. Libraries were prepared by immunoSEQ multiplex PCR; TCRdb keeps only in-frame clonotypes and omits some of them. This sample has over 90,000 clones, with 91% found just once. The starting material was peripheral blood, obtained on day 0 of AZD1222 vaccination. The origin of the receptors is an adult in good health.

The V gene is TRBV4-1, the J gene TRBJ1-2, with a tentative D call TRBD1 (6 bases). Germline CDR1 MGHRA, CDR2 YSYEKL. Trimming removed 4 bases from V and 6 bases from J, with 15 bases in between. The CDR3 contains 14 residues. The CDR3 spells CASSRIQGSNGYTF. The CDR3 DNA reads TGCGCCAGCAGCCGCATACAGGGAAGTAATGGCTACACCTTC.

V and J are TRBV7-6 and TRBJ1-5; the match to TRBD1 covers 7 bases. Losses at the gene ends were 1 base for V and 4 bases for J; bases not matched to a gene: 10. The germline V gene has CDR1 SGHVS and CDR2 FNYEAQ. This CDR3 is built from 17 residues. CDR3 in DNA: TGTGCCAGCAGCTTAGGTACCTGGACAGGAGGGAATCAGCCCCAGCATTTT. Translating it yields CASSLGTWTGGNQPQHF.

V gene TRBV30 combines with J gene TRBJ1-2, with D possibly being TRBD1 (6 bases). CDR3 length: 13 amino acids. Germline CDR1 is GTSNPN and CDR2 is SVGIG (reference sequence). The germline V and J ends were trimmed by 3 bases and 8 bases, with 16 bases remaining between them. The CDR3 region is CAWSPGAPKGYTF. The DNA of the CDR3 is TGTGCCTGGAGCCCAGGGGCGCCCAAAGGCTACACCTTC.

V gene TRBV6-1 combines with J gene TRBJ1-5, with a weak D call TRBD1 (5 bases). Between the trimmed V and J ends, which lost 3 bases and 7 bases, there was a span of 10 bases. The germline V gene encodes CDR1 MNHNS and CDR2 SASEGT. The CDR3 totals 13 residues. The chain's CDR3 is CASSDGGPQPQHF. CDR3 in DNA: TGTGCCAGCAGTGACGGGGGTCCACAGCCCCAGCATTTT.

The CDR3 protein is CASSQSMEGSEQYF. DNA for the CDR3: TGTGCCAGCAGCCAGTCAATGGAGGGTTCCGAGCAGTACTTC. The rearrangement links TRBV4-2 to TRBJ2-7; TRBD2 is a possible D gene (6 bases). Germline assignment: CDR1 LGHNA and CDR2 YNFKEQ. The CDR3 has 14 amino acids. Between the trimmed V and J ends, which lost 3 bases and 6 bases, there was a span of 15 bases.

The table lists this clone with a count of one. This sequence joins TRBV28 and TRBJ1-1; D unclear. V lost 2 bases and J lost 11, with 12 bases in between. This CDR3 spans 12 amino acids. Germline CDR1 MDHEN, CDR2 SYDVKM. This chain's CDR3 is CASSLGAGAAFF. The CDR3 DNA follows: TGTGCCAGCAGTTTAGGCGCGGGCGCGGCTTTCTTT.

The chain joins TRBV14 to TRBJ2-1; 11 positions agree with TRBD2. Germline lookup yields CDR1 SGHDN and CDR2 FVKESK. The CDR3 is 15 amino acids. With V trimmed by 1 base and J by 9 bases, 5 bases remained unmatched. This CDR3 reads CASSQVLAGDGEQFF. CDR3 in DNA: TGTGCCAGCAGCCAAGTACTAGCGGGAGATGGTGAGCAGTTCTTC.

The chain joins TRBV24-1 to TRBJ1-3, with D possibly being TRBD1 (6 bases). The CDR3 covers 15 residues. Trimming pared 4 bases from V and 8 bases from J, leaving 17 bases between. Germline V lookup: CDR1 KGHDR, CDR2 SFDVKD. In DNA form, the CDR3 reads TGTGCCACCAGTGACCCAGGCACAGGGAGTGACACCATATATTTT. It is translated as CATSDPGTGSDTIYF.

The V and J genes are TRBV28 and TRBJ2-7; the D gene is possibly TRBD2 (5 bases). The length of the CDR3 is 12 residues. V shed 1 base and J shed 6 bases, with 7 bases lying between them. Germline V gene lookup returns CDR1 MDHEN and CDR2 SYDVKM. CDR3 sequence reads: CASSLSAGEQYF. DNA for the CDR3: TGTGCCAGCAGTTTATCCGCGGGCGAGCAGTACTTC.

In DNA form, the CDR3 reads TGTGCCAGCTCACTTACAGGGGATGAGGGTGAAAAACTGTTTTTT. It yields the protein CASSLTGDEGEKLFF. This chain joins TRBV18 and TRBJ1-4; 7 nucleotides agree with TRBD1. Germline CDR1 and CDR2: KGHSH and LQKENI. V trimming: 4 bases; J trimming: 7 bases; junction bases outside the gene matches: 9. The CDR3 has 15 amino acids.

V is TRBV7-8 and J is TRBJ2-1; 8 bases fit TRBD1. The CDR3 runs 16 residues. Germline V gene lookup returns CDR1 SGHVS and CDR2 FQNEAQ. V dropped 4 bases and J dropped 4; count of bases not matched to a gene: 9. For the CDR3, the DNA is TGTGCCAGCAGCTCGAGTTTGGACAGGGCATACAATGAGCAGTTCTTC. Its protein is CASSSSLDRAYNEQFF.

This sequence joins TRBV9 and TRBJ2-7, with D tentatively TRBD1 or TRBD2 (5 bases each). This CDR3 is built from 14 residues. The germline V and J ends were trimmed by 4 bases and 2 bases, with 13 bases remaining between them. Germline lookup yields CDR1 SGDLS and CDR2 YYNGEE. CDR3 protein: CASSPVRDPYEQYF. The CDR3 region has the DNA TGTGCCAGCAGCCCTGTTCGGGACCCCTACGAGCAGTACTTC.

The V gene is TRBV7-9, the J gene TRBJ2-7; TRBD1 matches at 10 bases. The germline V gene has CDR1 SEHNR and CDR2 FQNEAQ (reference sequence). J lost 6 bases, V lost 5 bases, and 10 bases had no gene match. The CDR3 totals 15 residues. The CDR3 spells CASSRTGTGVTEQYF. The DNA for the CDR3 is TGTGCCAGCAGCCGGACCGGGACAGGGGTTACCGAGCAGTACTTC.

As to this clone: The junction and the germline gene differ at one end; a read error may be behind it. This chain connects TRBV7-2 to TRBJ1-4; D gene uncertain. The CDR3 has 16 amino acids. Looked up from germline, CDR1 is SGHTA and CDR2 is FQGNSA. CDR3 sequence reads: CASSLGGSGLNGKLFF. The CDR3 coding sequence is TGTGCCAGCAGCTTGGGCGGCTCGGGTCTCAATGGAAAACTGTTTTTT.

The rearrangement uses TRBV6-6 and TRBJ1-2; 8 positions match TRBD1. V trimming: 2 bases; J trimming: 2 bases; junction bases outside the gene matches: 7. This CDR3 has 16 amino acids. In germline, CDR1 is MNHNY, CDR2 SVGAGI (reference sequence). CDR3: CASSYGQGRINYGYTF. The DNA for the CDR3 is TGTGCCAGCAGTTACGGACAGGGCCGGATCAACTATGGCTACACCTTC.

This clone was detected a few times. The rearrangement joins TRBV27 to TRBJ2-7; 13 bases are shared with TRBD2. Germline CDR1 is MNHEY and CDR2 is SMNVEV (reference sequence). This CDR3 is 15 amino acids long. V dropped 3 bases and J dropped 5; count of bases not matched to a gene: 4. Written as DNA, the CDR3 is TGTGCCAGCAGTTTTCGGACTAGCGGGAGCCACGAGCAGTACTTC. Amino acids: CASSFRTSGSHEQYF.

This chain connects TRBV5-1 to TRBJ2-1; D is undetermined. Germline V gene sequence: CDR1 SGHRS, CDR2 YFSETQ. The ends were cut back, 2 bases at V and 6 bases at J, with 6 bases in the middle. The CDR3 length is 12 residues. The CDR3 here is CASSFAANEQFF. CDR3 coding DNA: TGCGCCAGCAGCTTTGCTGCCAATGAGCAGTTCTTC. The full variable domain, rest sourced from reference TRBV5-1 and TRBJ2-1, is KAGVTQTPRYLIKTRGQQVTLSCSPISGHRSVSWYQQTPGQGLQFLFEYFSETQRNKGNFPGRFSGRQFSNSRSEMNVSTLELGDSALYLCASSFAANEQFFGPGTRLTVL.

The CDR3 region is CASTFPPGDSYEQYF. The CDR3 coding sequence is TGTGCCAGCACCTTCCCCCCAGGGGACTCCTACGAGCAGTACTTC. The rearrangement links TRBV11-2 to TRBJ2-7, with TRBD1 as a possible D gene (6 bases). The CDR3 is made up of 15 amino acids. Germline CDR1 is SGHAT and CDR2 is FQNNGV. V was cut by 7 bases and J by 0 bases, with 16 bases left in between.

V and J are TRBV30 and TRBJ1-2; 10 nucleotides match TRBD1. This CDR3 comprises 15 residues. The V and J ends lost 1 base and 1 base, in that order; junction bases with no gene match: 3. Germline V gives CDR1 GTSNPN, CDR2 SVGIG (reference sequence). CDR3 sequence reads: CAWSGQGAHNYGYTF. The CDR3 region has the DNA TGTGCCTGGAGTGGACAGGGGGCGCATAACTATGGCTACACCTTC. Full variable domain (missing parts from reference TRBV30 and TRBJ1-2): SQTIHQWPATLVQPVGSPLSLECTVEGTSNPNLYWYRQAAGRGLQLLFYSVGIGQISSEVPQNLSASRPQDRQFILSSKKLLLSDSGFYLCAWSGQGAHNYGYTFGSGTRLTVV.

The chain couples TRBV28 to TRBJ1-2, with a tentative D call TRBD1 (6 bases). Germline V gene sequence: CDR1 MDHEN, CDR2 SYDVKM. This CDR3 spans 15 amino acids. Trimming removed 6 bases from V and 2 bases from J, with 16 bases in between. DNA of the CDR3: TGTGCCAGCAGACCAACCAGGGGTTCCAACTATGGCTACACCTTC. As protein: CASRPTRGSNYGYTF.